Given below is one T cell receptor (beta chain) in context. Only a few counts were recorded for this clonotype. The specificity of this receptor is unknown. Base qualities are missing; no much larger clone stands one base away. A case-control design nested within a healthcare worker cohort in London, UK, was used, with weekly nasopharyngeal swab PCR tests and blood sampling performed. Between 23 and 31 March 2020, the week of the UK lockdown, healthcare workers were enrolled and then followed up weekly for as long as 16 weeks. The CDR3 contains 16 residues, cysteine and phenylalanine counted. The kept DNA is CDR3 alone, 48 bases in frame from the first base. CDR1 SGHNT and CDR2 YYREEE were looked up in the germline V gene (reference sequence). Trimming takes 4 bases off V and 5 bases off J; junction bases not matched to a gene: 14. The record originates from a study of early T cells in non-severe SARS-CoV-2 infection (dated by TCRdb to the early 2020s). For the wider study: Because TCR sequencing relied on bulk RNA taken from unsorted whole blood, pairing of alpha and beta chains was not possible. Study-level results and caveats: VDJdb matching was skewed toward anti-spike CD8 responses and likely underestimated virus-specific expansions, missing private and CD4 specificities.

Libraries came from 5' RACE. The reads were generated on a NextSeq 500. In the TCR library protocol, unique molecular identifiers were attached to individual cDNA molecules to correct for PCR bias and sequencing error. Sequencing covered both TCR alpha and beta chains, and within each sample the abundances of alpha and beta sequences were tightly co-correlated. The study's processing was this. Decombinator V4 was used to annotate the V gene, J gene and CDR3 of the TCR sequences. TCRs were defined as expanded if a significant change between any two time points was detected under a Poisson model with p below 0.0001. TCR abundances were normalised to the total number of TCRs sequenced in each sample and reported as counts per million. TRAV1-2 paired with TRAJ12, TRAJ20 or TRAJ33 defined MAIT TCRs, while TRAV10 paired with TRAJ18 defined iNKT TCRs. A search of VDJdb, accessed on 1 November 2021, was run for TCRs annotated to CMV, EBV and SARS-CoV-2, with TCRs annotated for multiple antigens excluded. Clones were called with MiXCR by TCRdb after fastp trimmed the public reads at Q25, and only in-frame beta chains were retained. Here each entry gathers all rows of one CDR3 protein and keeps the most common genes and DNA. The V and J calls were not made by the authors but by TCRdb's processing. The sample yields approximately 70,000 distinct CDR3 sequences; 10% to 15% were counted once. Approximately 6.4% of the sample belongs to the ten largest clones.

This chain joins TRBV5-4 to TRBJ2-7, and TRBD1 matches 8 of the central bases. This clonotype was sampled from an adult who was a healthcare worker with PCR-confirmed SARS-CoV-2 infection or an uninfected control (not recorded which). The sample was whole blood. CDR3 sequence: CASSTQPGGTRNEQYF. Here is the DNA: TGTGCCAGCAGCACGCAGCCAGGGGGCACGAGGAACGAGCAGTACTTC.